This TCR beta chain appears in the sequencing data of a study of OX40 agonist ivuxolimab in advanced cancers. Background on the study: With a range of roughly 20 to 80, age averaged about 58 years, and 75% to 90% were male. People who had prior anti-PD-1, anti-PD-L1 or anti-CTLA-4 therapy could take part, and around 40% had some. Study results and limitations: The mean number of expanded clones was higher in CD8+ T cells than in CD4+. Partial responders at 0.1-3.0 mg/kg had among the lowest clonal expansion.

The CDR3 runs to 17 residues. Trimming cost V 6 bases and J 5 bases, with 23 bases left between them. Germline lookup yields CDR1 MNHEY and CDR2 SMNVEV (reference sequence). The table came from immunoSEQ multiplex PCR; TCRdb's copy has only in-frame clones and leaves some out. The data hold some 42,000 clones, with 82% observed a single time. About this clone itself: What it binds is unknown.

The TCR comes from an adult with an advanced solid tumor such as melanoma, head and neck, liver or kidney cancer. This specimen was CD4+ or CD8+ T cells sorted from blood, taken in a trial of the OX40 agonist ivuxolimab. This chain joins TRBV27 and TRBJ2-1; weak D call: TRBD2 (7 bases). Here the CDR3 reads CASSPTRRAGAHNEQFF. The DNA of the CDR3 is TGTGCCAGCAGCCCCACTCGGAGGGCGGGGGCCCACAATGAGCAGTTCTTC.